Listed here is a single T cell receptor (beta chain). Its antigen is still unknown. Base qualities are not at hand, and no much larger clone is one base apart. The data are from a study of Ad26.COV2.S vaccination and SARS-CoV-2 variants (dated by TCRdb to the early 2020s). In terms of the full investigation: Donors in the vaccine arm were drawn from COV1001, a phase I-IIa trial of Ad26.COV2.S in healthy adults that was multicentre, randomized, double-blind and placebo-controlled. Ad26.COV2.S was given intramuscularly at 5x10^10 or 1x10^11 viral particles, as a single shot or as two shots 56 days apart. Sequencing of the TCRbeta repertoire served to evaluate the specificity and breadth of SARS-CoV-2-reactive T cell receptors following Ad26.COV2.S vaccination. The TCR-sequenced set comprised around 30 samples: around 20 Ad26.COV2.S vaccine recipients, 5 placebo recipients and 8 SARS-CoV-2 convalescent individuals. Trial participants were randomized into five groups of five, in which low-dose or high-dose Ad26.COV2.S was given once or twice, or placebo was given on both occasions. Blinding of investigators to trial group allocation was maintained during experiments and outcome assessment. Broad study findings and their caveats: The authors noted that the TCR breadth and depth analyses may have underestimated total T cell responses. Comparing responses between vaccine doses or regimens was not something the study was powered to do. Vaccine and placebo recipients had comparable non-spike TCR breadth, which fits with the vaccine containing only spike. After vaccination, spike-specific CD8+ and CD4+ T cell responses were reported to show substantial breadth. Ad26.COV2.S recipients had higher spike-specific TCR breadth than placebo recipients (P = 0.0014).

TCRbeta CDR3 regions were sequenced with the immunoSEQ Assay. After extraction, genomic DNA underwent amplification by bias-controlled multiplex PCR, followed by high-throughput sequencing. The authors' analysis ran thus. To quantify the absolute abundance of every unique TCRbeta CDR3 region, sequences were collapsed and filtered. T cell fraction was estimated by normalizing TCRbeta template counts to usable DNA, which was measured by amplifying reference genes present in all nucleated cells. Repertoire TCRs were annotated as SARS-CoV-2-specific when V gene, CDR3 amino acid sequence and J gene were exactly matched to a known reactive TCR set. MIRA supplied the reference SARS-CoV-2 TCR set, which was filtered for enrichment in COVID-19-positive ImmuneCODE repertoires so that public or cross-reactive TCRs were removed. Using the MIRA antigens, annotated TCRs were further analysed by specific ORF or by position within an ORF. Breadth was defined as annotated unique rearrangements over total unique productive rearrangements; depth was the summed frequency of those rearrangements. TCR breadth was compared between groups using two-sided Wilcoxon rank-sum tests. This is the immuneACCESS table as TCRdb keeps it, with only in-frame sequences that have V and J called. A part of the clones is gone; compared with another copy, unresolved V genes explain less than half, and the rest is unexplained. V and J calls and clone size are copied from that table; D and trimming were computed from the DNA. For this sample the table gives about 680,000 clones, of which 89% were detected only once. The ten largest account for over 1.3% of the sample.

The meaning of the sample's treatment or condition label: over 15 received Ad26.COV2.S at low or high dose, single or two shots; about five received placebo; per-sample allocation not given. For vaccine and placebo recipients, the sequenced repertoires came from samples collected on day 63 after the first injection. In Cohort 1b, around 25 adults aged 18-55 years were enrolled at a single site in Boston, USA, between 29 July and 7 August 2020. As a vaccine, Ad26.COV2.S was a replication-incompetent adenovirus type 26 vector that expressed a prefusion-stabilized SARS-CoV-2 spike protein derived from the original Wuhan strain. CDR1 and CDR2, per the germline V gene, are MNHNS and SASEGT. V loses 0 bases, J loses 4 bases, and the germline ends lie 9 bases apart. The CDR3 sequence holds 14 residues, the cysteine and phenylalanine included. Only CDR3 DNA is held: 42 bases, read in frame from base 1.

This material consisted of peripheral blood, taken in a trial of Ad26.COV2.S vaccine versus placebo. The sequence links TRBV6-1 to TRBJ1-2; the D gene cannot be named for sure. The TCR sequence derives from a person between 18 and 59 years old who received the Ad26.COV2.S COVID-19 vaccine or a placebo. DNA sequence: TGTGCCAGCAGTGAAGCGCACAGCTCCTATGGCTACACCTTC. Its coded protein is CASSEAHSSYGYTF.